This T cell receptor beta chain is drawn from a study of blood T cell repertoires in COVID-19. In the study's own analysis: The assay estimated nucleated cells by amplifying reference gene primers. Measured with immunoSEQ multiplex PCR; TCRdb has only the in-frame clones, and not every one. V and J calls and clone size are copied from that table; D and trimming were computed from the DNA. Of more than 150,000 clones in the sample, around 84% are singletons; the top ten hold around an eighth. The CDR3 length is 16 residues. This receptor was obtained from a man aged 25 to 40 with active or convalescent COVID-19. The specimen sequenced was peripheral blood. V and J are TRBV1 and TRBJ2-4; TRBD2, as called in the table, went unchecked against the DNA. TRBV1 is marked as a pseudogene. The CDR3 bases are TGCACCAGCAGCCCGGTCGGACGGGGGGGCCGTAACATTCAGTACTTC. Translating it yields CTSSPVGRGGRNIQYF.